A single sample is the source of the 24 T cell receptor beta chains below, sequenced in a study of blood T cell repertoires in COVID-19. Libraries were prepared by immunoSEQ multiplex PCR; TCRdb keeps only in-frame clonotypes and omits some of them. The table lists around 50,000 clones, 80% to 85% of them singletons, with around 50% in the top ten. Sequences were obtained from peripheral blood. The receptors derive from a man aged 70 or older with acute or convalescent COVID-19.

The chain has TRBV5-1 and TRBJ2-2; 7 bases line up with TRBD1. CDR1 and CDR2 (germline): SGHRS, YFSETQ. The V segment lost 2 bases and the J segment 6 bases; nucleotides outside the gene matches: 1. The CDR3 totals 13 residues. The CDR3 nucleotides read TGCGCCAGCAGCTTAGGACAGGCCGGGGAGCTGTTTTTT. Amino acid sequence: CASSLGQAGELFF.

This clone has a count of ten or more. V gene TRBV6-6 combines with J gene TRBJ1-1; D ambiguous. The CDR3 contains 11 residues. Germline CDR1 and CDR2: MNHNY and SVGAGI (reference sequence). Trimming took 7 bases from V and 4 from J, leaving 7 bases between them. CDR3 protein: CASTGSTEAFF. CDR3 DNA sequence: TGTGCCAGCACTGGGAGCACTGAAGCTTTCTTT.

The chain uses TRBV4-2 and TRBJ1-1; D gene uncertain. Trimming pared 4 bases from V and 2 bases from J, leaving 8 bases between. Germline CDR1 is LGHNA and CDR2 is YNFKEQ. The CDR3 loop spans 13 amino acids. The CDR3 nucleotides read TGTGCCAGCAGCCTACAGATTAACACTGAAGCTTTCTTT. Protein sequence: CASSLQINTEAFF.

This clone has a handful of counts. This rearrangement joins TRBV5-4 to TRBJ1-1, with 8 positions matching TRBD1. V lost 4 bases and J lost 0; bases outside the gene matches: 8. Germline assignment: CDR1 SGHNT and CDR2 YYREEE (reference sequence). This CDR3 has 16 residues. The CDR3 spells CASSRGQGLVNTEAFF. Written as DNA, the CDR3 is TGTGCCAGCAGCCGAGGACAGGGACTTGTGAACACTGAAGCTTTCTTT.

This clone appeared once. V gene TRBV4-2 combines with J gene TRBJ1-4; maybe TRBD1 (6 bases). Germline-derived CDR1 and CDR2 are LGHNA and YNFKEQ. This CDR3 has 15 amino acids. V was shortened by 4 bases and J by 4 bases, with 13 bases between the two germline ends. The CDR3 DNA reads TGTGCCAGCAGCCCGAGGGGGGGCCTTAATGAAAAACTGTTTTTT. Residues: CASSPRGGLNEKLFF.

J is TRBJ1-6 and V is TRBV7-3; D might be TRBD1 (5 bases). Germline assignment: CDR1 SGHTA and CDR2 FQGTGA. This CDR3 spans 16 amino acids. Trimming stripped 3 bases from V and 5 bases from J, with 14 bases between. The CDR3 sequence: CASSFRDGTNNSPLHF. For the CDR3, the DNA is TGTGCCAGCAGCTTCCGGGACGGGACTAATAATTCACCCCTCCACTTT.

The chain has TRBV5-1 and TRBJ2-7; 9 nucleotides match TRBD2. CDR1 is SGHRS, CDR2 YFSETQ, per germline. The J segment lost 3 bases and the V segment lost 4 bases, leaving 5 bases of the junction unmatched. The CDR3 totals 14 residues. The CDR3 region is CASSPSGARYEQYF. CDR3 coding DNA: TGCGCCAGCAGCCCTAGCGGGGCGCGCTACGAGCAGTACTTC.

This chain connects TRBV5-3 to TRBJ2-7; D may be TRBD1 (5 bases). Being an ORF, TRBV5-3 has a function that is uncertain. This CDR3 region has 14 residues. The V end lost 2 bases, the J end lost 0 bases, and 9 bases lay between the germline ends. The CDR3 loop reads CARSFWTHSYEQYF. The CDR3 DNA reads as TGTGCCAGAAGCTTCTGGACACACTCCTACGAGCAGTACTTC.

A word on this clone: Sequence at one end of the junction differs from germline and may be a read error. J is TRBJ1-1 and V is TRBV6-5; TRBD1 matches 10 bases. Looked up from germline, CDR1 is MNHEY and CDR2 is SVGAGI. This CDR3 spans 15 amino acids. The CDR3 DNA reads as TGTGCCAGCAGTCGGACAGGGGGGATGAACATTGAAGCTTTCTTT. This gives the protein CASSRTGGMNIEAFF.

The rearrangement joins TRBV10-3 to TRBJ1-6; the match to TRBD1 covers 7 bases. Trimming removed 0 bases from V and 7 bases from J; junction bases left unmatched: 6. CDR1 is ENHRY, CDR2 SYGVKD, per germline. CDR3 length: 16 amino acids. CDR3 sequence: CAISESRQGENSPLHF. CDR3 coding DNA: TGTGCCATCAGTGAGTCCCGGCAGGGGGAAAATTCACCCCTCCACTTT.

The chain recombines TRBV4-3 with TRBJ1-5, with D possibly being TRBD1 (5 bases). The CDR3 length is 13 residues. From germline, CDR1 is LGHNA and CDR2 YSLEER. Trimming pared 3 bases from V and 7 bases from J, leaving 10 bases between. The CDR3: CASSQTGEQPQHF. The CDR3 bases are TGCGCCAGCAGCCAGACGGGGGAGCAGCCCCAGCATTTT.

The chain combines TRBV6-2 or TRBV6-3 with TRBJ1-1; D remains unclear. The CDR3 runs to 16 residues. The V gene's germline CDR1 is MNHEY and CDR2 SVGEGT. The ends were cut back, 2 bases at V and 0 bases at J, with 13 bases in the middle. The DNA for the CDR3 is TGTGCCAGCAGTTACGGGCACTCAAATATGAACACTGAAGCTTTCTTT. This gives the protein CASSYGHSNMNTEAFF.

This rearrangement joins TRBV5-4 to TRBJ2-7, with 7 nucleotides matching TRBD1. V shed 2 bases and J 3 bases; nucleotides not matched to a gene: 11. Germline CDR1 SGHNT, CDR2 YYREEE (reference sequence). The CDR3 is made up of 16 amino acids. This CDR3 is CASSFSPGTALYEQYF. DNA for the CDR3: TGTGCCAGCAGCTTTTCTCCCGGGACAGCCCTCTACGAGCAGTACTTC.

The rearrangement links TRBV7-2 to TRBJ2-6; 8 bases are shared with TRBD1. The CDR3 covers 17 residues. Germline assignment: CDR1 SGHTA and CDR2 FQGNSA. The ends lost 4 bases at V and 1 base at J; junction bases unmatched: 6. As DNA, the CDR3 is TGTGCCAGCAGCTACTACAGGGGGGTTTCTGGGGCCAACGTCCTGACTTTC. It codes for CASSYYRGVSGANVLTF.

CDR3 residues: CASSPLYMGGPTSEQFF. DNA for the CDR3: TGTGCCAGCTCACCCCTTTATATGGGAGGGCCAACAAGTGAGCAGTTCTTC. The chain combines TRBV18 with TRBJ2-1, with TRBD2 identical over 7 bases. V dropped 3 bases and J dropped 9; count of bases not matched to a gene: 17. This CDR3 region has 17 residues. Germline V CDR1 and CDR2: KGHSH, LQKENI.

The chain combines TRBV15 with TRBJ1-3; D is possibly TRBD1 (5 bases). The CDR3 runs 15 residues. V was pared by 0 bases and J by 2 bases, with 8 bases between. From germline, CDR1 is LNHNV and CDR2 YYDKDF (reference sequence). The CDR3, as DNA: TGTGCCACCAGCAGAGATAAGACAGCTGGAAACACCATATATTTT. This gives the protein CATSRDKTAGNTIYF. Combining the CDR3 with reference TRBV15 and TRBJ1-3 gives the whole variable domain DAMVIQNPRYQVTQFGKPVTLSCSQTLNHNVMYWYQQKSSQAPKLLFHYYDKDFNNEADTPDNFQSRRPNTSFCFLDIRSPGLGDTAMYLCATSRDKTAGNTIYFGEGSWLTVV.

The chain has TRBV9 and TRBJ2-1; 9 bases are a match to TRBD2. V dropped 3 bases and J dropped 0; count of bases not matched to a gene: 4. In germline, CDR1 is SGDLS, CDR2 YYNGEE. There are 16 residues in the CDR3. DNA of the CDR3: TGTGCCAGCAGCGCCCTAGCGGGGAGCTCCTACAATGAGCAGTTCTTC. Amino acid sequence: CASSALAGSSYNEQFF.

The chain combines TRBV3-1 (or the pseudogene TRBV3-2) with TRBJ2-7; D gene uncertain. Trimming pared 1 base from V and 6 bases from J, leaving 13 bases between. The CDR3 is 14 amino acids. The germline V gene encodes CDR1 LGHDT and CDR2 YNNKEL (reference sequence). CDR3 in amino acids: CASSQAGVQVEQYF. Here the CDR3 DNA reads TGTGCCAGCAGCCAAGCCGGTGTTCAGGTCGAGCAGTACTTC.

The chain joins TRBV5-1 to TRBJ2-2, with 9 bases lining up with TRBD1. V lost 2 bases to trimming and J lost 3 bases; unmatched junction nucleotides: 5. The CDR3 is 16 amino acids. Germline CDR1 is SGHRS and CDR2 is YFSETQ. CDR3 DNA: TGCGCCAGCAGCTTAACCACAGGGGGCTACACCGGGGAGCTGTTTTTT. Its protein is CASSLTTGGYTGELFF.

This chain joins TRBV7-2 and TRBJ2-1, with D tentatively TRBD1 (6 bases). This CDR3 comprises 13 residues. The germline V gene has CDR1 SGHTA and CDR2 FQGNSA. Between the trimmed V and J ends, which lost 2 bases and 7 bases, there was a span of 9 bases. CDR3 amino acids: CASSLNRENEQFF. The DNA of the CDR3 is TGTGCCAGCAGCTTAAACAGGGAGAATGAGCAGTTCTTC.

The chain joins TRBV18 to TRBJ2-1; 14 nucleotides line up with TRBD2. The CDR3 totals 15 residues. CDR1 is KGHSH and CDR2 is LQKENI in the germline V gene. Unmatched junction bases numbered 8, after V lost 3 bases and J lost 13 bases. The CDR3 nucleotides read TGTGCCAGCTCACCGACCGGGACTAGCGGGAGTTCTCAGTTCTTC. Translation: CASSPTGTSGSSQFF.

The chain links TRBV7-2 to TRBJ1-2, with 7 bases matching TRBD1. The junction had 5 bases not matched to a gene; V was cut back by 2 bases and J by 8 bases. The V gene's germline CDR1 is SGHTA and CDR2 FQGNSA. The CDR3 spans 13 residues. DNA for the CDR3: TGTGCCAGCAGCTTAAACAGGGGTGGCGGCTACACCTTC. Protein product: CASSLNRGGGYTF.

The rearrangement uses TRBV24-1 and TRBJ2-6, with TRBD1 as a possible D gene (5 bases). Trimming shortened V by 5 bases and J by 2 bases, and 12 bases separated the two germline ends. CDR3 length: 16 residues. Germline V gene lookup returns CDR1 KGHDR and CDR2 SFDVKD. CDR3 bases: TGTGCCACCAGTGGGGGCAGTAAGGCTGGGGCCAACGTCCTGACTTTC. It is translated as CATSGGSKAGANVLTF.

This chain uses TRBV18 with TRBJ2-5; 9 bases line up with TRBD1. CDR1 is KGHSH and CDR2 is LQKENI in the germline V gene. V dropped 4 bases and J dropped 4; count of bases not matched to a gene: 7. The CDR3 totals 15 residues. As DNA, the CDR3 is TGTGCCAGCTCACTGGGACAGGGAAATCGAGAGACCCAGTACTTC. This encodes CASSLGQGNRETQYF.